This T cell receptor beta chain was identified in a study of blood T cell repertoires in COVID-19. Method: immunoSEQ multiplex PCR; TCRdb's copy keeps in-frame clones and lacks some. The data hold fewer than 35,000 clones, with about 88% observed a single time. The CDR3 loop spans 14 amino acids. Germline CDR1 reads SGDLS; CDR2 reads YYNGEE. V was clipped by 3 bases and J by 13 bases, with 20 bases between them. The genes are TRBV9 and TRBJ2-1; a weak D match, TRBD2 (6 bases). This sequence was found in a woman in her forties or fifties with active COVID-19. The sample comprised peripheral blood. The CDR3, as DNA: TGTGCCAGCAGCGCGGGACTCCTGTTCGAGGTCCAGTTCTTC. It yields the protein CASSAGLLFEVQFF.